This T cell receptor (beta chain) emerged from a study of beta chain features in type 1 diabetes. About the research overall: All samples yielded some 100,000,000 examined sorted cells.

Reverse transcribing all isolated RNA meant expressed TCRB transcripts were sequenced. Assay: immunoSEQ multiplex PCR; the TCRdb copy retains only in-frame clones and omits some. The sample lists under 200,000 clones, about 8.5% occurring once. This clone was recorded a few times. No antigen is known for it. The purity of all sorted populations exceeded 95%. The CDR3 covers 15 residues. The germline V gene has CDR1 SGHNT and CDR2 YYREEE (reference sequence). Trimming removed 4 bases from V and 1 base from J, with 12 bases in between. Study results and limitations: There were fewer insertions and more deletions at the VDJ junctions of type 1 diabetes patients.

The specimen was central memory CD4+ T cells from blood. The clonotype originates from a man between 18 and 35 years old in good health. V is TRBV5-4 and J is TRBJ1-5; tentatively, D is TRBD1 (5 bases). CDR3 region: CASSPAPGSNQPQHF. CDR3 bases: TGTGCCAGCAGCCCCGCGCCAGGGAGCAATCAGCCCCAGCATTTT.